What follows are 28 T cell receptor beta chains derived from one specimen sequenced in a study of blood T cell repertoires in COVID-19. Repertoires were generated with immunoSEQ multiplex PCR, while TCRdb's copy carries only in-frame clones and drops some. This sample has more than 350,000 clones, with roughly 90% found just once. Sample: peripheral blood. Source of these receptors: a woman aged 25 to 39 with COVID-19, enrolled during active disease.

The chain uses TRBV27 and TRBJ2-7, with 9 bases aligning to TRBD1. The CDR3 has 14 amino acids. After removal of 6 bases from V and 3 bases from J, the junction contained 6 bases not matched to a gene. CDR1 is MNHEY and CDR2 is SMNVEV in the germline V gene (reference sequence). The CDR3 reads CASSPRDRDYEQYF. The CDR3 nucleotides are TGTGCCAGCAGCCCCCGGGACAGGGACTACGAGCAGTACTTC.

The V gene is TRBV4-1, the J gene TRBJ2-5; D is unresolved. Germline CDR1 and CDR2: MGHRA and YSYEKL. V was cut by 5 bases and J by 5 bases, with 15 bases left in between. CDR3 length equals 14 residues. The CDR3 DNA sequence: TGCGCCAGCAGCGGCCCGCTAGTTGGGGAGACCCAGTACTTC. It specifies CASSGPLVGETQYF.

The chain employs TRBV5-4 and TRBJ1-4; TRBD1 agrees at 7 bases. This CDR3 comprises 16 residues. The ends lost 0 bases at V and 2 bases at J; junction bases unmatched: 4. Germline CDR1 reads SGHNT; CDR2 reads YYREEE (reference sequence). The CDR3 loop reads CASSLGGGRTNEKLFF. As DNA, the CDR3 is TGTGCCAGCAGCTTGGGAGGGGGCAGGACTAATGAAAAACTGTTTTTT.

V and J are TRBV4-2 and TRBJ2-1; D is possibly TRBD2 (6 bases). The germline V gene has CDR1 LGHNA and CDR2 YNFKEQ. The CDR3 is 16 residues long. The V gene lost 0 bases and the J gene lost 5 bases, with 14 bases spanning the gap. CDR3 loop: CASSQEYSRGHNEQFF. CDR3 nucleotide sequence: TGTGCCAGCAGCCAAGAGTATTCGCGGGGACACAATGAGCAGTTCTTC.

Only one count was recorded for this clone. V gene TRBV19 combines with J gene TRBJ1-2; possible D gene TRBD1, 5 bases. The V gene's germline CDR1 is LNHDA and CDR2 SQIVND (reference sequence). The CDR3 totals 12 residues. The V end lost 6 bases, the J end lost 2 bases, and 7 bases lay between the germline ends. The CDR3 coding sequence is TGTGCCAGTAGACAGGCGAACTATGGCTACACCTTC. It encodes CASRQANYGYTF.

The chain couples TRBV6-5 to TRBJ1-3, with D perhaps TRBD1 (6 bases). The CDR3 is 15 amino acids. With 5 bases removed from V and 0 bases from J, the gap between germline ends came to 11 bases. Germline V gene sequence: CDR1 MNHEY, CDR2 SVGAGI. The CDR3 here is CASSPDRTSGNTIYF. The DNA for the CDR3 is TGTGCCAGCAGTCCGGACAGAACCTCTGGAAACACCATATATTTT.

The chain joins TRBV29-1 to TRBJ2-7, with TRBD1 identical over 10 bases. CDR1 and CDR2 from the germline V gene are SQVTM and ANQGSEA. The junction had 7 bases not matched to a gene; V was cut back by 4 bases and J by 1 base. The CDR3 length is 15 residues. The CDR3 coding sequence is TGCAGCGTTGGCGGGACAGGGGAGGTGTCCTACGAGCAGTACTTC. Translating gives CSVGGTGEVSYEQYF.

This clone showed up just once. This chain uses TRBV25-1 with TRBJ1-1; 7 bases match TRBD1. Germline V gene lookup returns CDR1 MGHDK and CDR2 SYGVNS. J gave up 7 bases and V 2 bases, and 4 bases lay outside the gene matches. The CDR3 is 13 residues long. The CDR3 reads CASSERQGGEAFF. The CDR3 region has the DNA TGTGCCAGCAGTGAACGACAGGGAGGTGAAGCTTTCTTT. Using reference TRBV25-1 and TRBJ1-1 for the parts outside the CDR3, the full variable domain is EADIYQTPRYLVIGTGKKITLECSQTMGHDKMYWYQQDPGMELHLIHYSYGVNSTEKGDLSSESTVSRIRTEHFPLTLESARPSHTSQYLCASSERQGGEAFFGQGTRLTVV.

The chain combines TRBV5-1 with TRBJ1-1; 7 nucleotides align to TRBD1. Germline CDR1 SGHRS, CDR2 YFSETQ. V gave up 8 bases and J gave up 1 base; unmatched junction bases: 5. The CDR3 is 13 amino acids. CDR3 amino acids: CASHGTENTEAFF. The DNA of the CDR3 is TGCGCCAGTCATGGGACAGAGAACACTGAAGCTTTCTTT. Complete variable domain (other parts from reference TRBV5-1 and TRBJ1-1): KAGVTQTPRYLIKTRGQQVTLSCSPISGHRSVSWYQQTPGQGLQFLFEYFSETQRNKGNFPGRFSGRQFSNSRSEMNVSTLELGDSALYLCASHGTENTEAFFGQGTRLTVV.

In the case of this clone: The identical CDR3 is also encoded by other nucleotide sequences in the sample. J is TRBJ1-1 and V is TRBV2, with TRBD1 as a possible D gene (5 bases). Germline V gives CDR1 SNHLY, CDR2 FYNNEI. The CDR3 covers 13 residues. V was shortened by 5 bases and J by 2 bases, with 9 bases between the two germline ends. The CDR3 sequence: CASSLQGNTEAFF. The CDR3, as DNA: TGTGCCAGCAGTCTCCAGGGAAACACTGAAGCTTTCTTT.

The table lists this clone with a count of one. The V call is TRBV28, the J call TRBJ1-1, with no clear D. The CDR3 totals 13 residues. CDR1 is MDHEN, CDR2 SYDVKM, per germline. V gave up 1 base and J gave up 3 bases, with 6 bases separating them. The CDR3, as DNA: TGTGCCAGCAGTTTATCTGGCTACACTGAAGCTTTCTTT. Protein: CASSLSGYTEAFF.

The V and J genes are TRBV2 and TRBJ2-3; D ambiguous. Trimming took 6 bases from V and 2 from J, leaving 12 bases between them. CDR1 is SNHLY, CDR2 FYNNEI, per germline. There are 14 residues in the CDR3. Written as DNA, the CDR3 is TGTGCCAGCAGCGAGGTTGGCCCCACAGATACGCAGTATTTT. It specifies CASSEVGPTDTQYF.

This clone is a singleton in its sample. The CDR3 bases are TGTGCCAGCACTCAGGGGTCAGGGGCCAACGTCCTGACTTTC. Residues: CASTQGSGANVLTF. J is TRBJ2-6 and V is TRBV7-8; possible D gene TRBD1, 6 bases. V lost 7 bases, J lost 4 bases, and 11 bases lay in between. This CDR3 spans 14 amino acids. The germline CDR1 and CDR2 sequences are SGHVS and FQNEAQ.

The chain couples TRBV5-6 to TRBJ2-2; possibly TRBD1 for D (6 bases). CDR1 is SGHDT, CDR2 YYEEEE, per germline. The CDR3 has 16 residues. Trimming cost V 3 bases and J 3 bases, with 15 bases left between them. CDR3 residues: CASSSGAGVYTGELFF. The CDR3 coding sequence is TGTGCCAGCAGCTCAGGTGCAGGGGTATACACCGGGGAGCTGTTTTTT.

The chain links TRBV19 to TRBJ1-4; 8 bases are a match to TRBD1. Germline CDR1 and CDR2: LNHDA and SQIVND (reference sequence). V was pared by 4 bases and J by 0 bases, with 10 bases of the junction left unmatched. This CDR3 spans 18 amino acids. This CDR3 reads CASSRSYGTGSTNEKLFF. The CDR3 nucleotides read TGTGCCAGTAGTAGGAGTTACGGGACAGGTTCAACTAATGAAAAACTGTTTTTT.

The chain combines TRBV10-3 with TRBJ1-2; 11 nucleotides agree with TRBD1. The CDR3 has 16 amino acids. Germline assignment: CDR1 ENHRY and CDR2 SYGVKD. V was pared by 0 bases and J by 6 bases, with 6 bases of the junction left unmatched. The CDR3 spells CAISESPGQGAHGYTF. In DNA, the CDR3 is TGTGCCATCAGTGAGTCGCCTGGACAGGGGGCCCATGGCTACACCTTC.

The V and J genes are TRBV6-5 and TRBJ2-3; 8 bases map to TRBD2. CDR1 is MNHEY and CDR2 is SVGAGI in the germline V gene. The CDR3 contains 14 residues. The J segment lost 3 bases and the V segment lost 8 bases, leaving 7 bases of the junction unmatched. CDR3 sequence (DNA): TGTGCCAGCCTTTCAGCGGGAGTTACAGATACGCAGTATTTT. Its protein is CASLSAGVTDTQYF.

The chain couples TRBV18 to TRBJ2-4, with TRBD2 identical over 11 bases. CDR3 length: 18 residues. The V and J ends lost 4 bases and 5 bases, in that order; junction bases with no gene match: 13. Looked up from germline, CDR1 is KGHSH and CDR2 is LQKENI. The CDR3 reads CASSLRGTSGLDQNIQYF. As DNA, the CDR3 is TGTGCCAGCTCACTGCGAGGGACTAGCGGTTTGGATCAAAACATTCAGTACTTC.

This clone was observed a few times. CDR3 coding DNA: TGTGCCAGCAGCTTAGGTTCCAGGCCTGAAGCTTTCTTT. It codes for CASSLGSRPEAFF. This chain joins TRBV7-9 and TRBJ1-1, with no clear D. The CDR3 sequence is 13 residues long. The V end lost 1 base, the J end lost 6 bases, and 9 bases lay between the germline ends. Germline values: CDR1 SEHNR, CDR2 FQNEAQ (reference sequence).

This sequence joins TRBV28 and TRBJ1-2; TRBD1 agrees at 8 bases. Germline assignment: CDR1 MDHEN and CDR2 SYDVKM. Trimming cost V 5 bases and J 7 bases; bases outside gene matches: 12. This CDR3 has 15 amino acids. CDR3 coding DNA: TGTGCCAGCAGTCCTCAGACAGGGGTGGTCTCTGGCTACACCTTC. Protein sequence: CASSPQTGVVSGYTF.

The rearrangement uses TRBV5-1 and TRBJ2-7; 12 nucleotides agree with TRBD2. CDR3 length equals 18 residues. Unmatched junction bases numbered 11, after V lost 0 bases and J lost 4 bases. Germline V gene lookup returns CDR1 SGHRS and CDR2 YFSETQ. The CDR3 DNA follows: TGCGCCAGCAGCTTGGAAGCTCGCCTAGCGGGGGGGCGGTACGAGCAGTACTTC. It specifies CASSLEARLAGGRYEQYF.

V usage is TRBV19 and J usage is TRBJ2-1; TRBD1 agrees at 8 bases. J gave up 3 bases and V 5 bases, and 6 bases lay outside the gene matches. The CDR3 runs 15 residues. Germline-derived CDR1 and CDR2 are LNHDA and SQIVND (reference sequence). In DNA form, the CDR3 reads TGTGCCAGTAGTCCGACAGGGGAGCACTACAATGAGCAGTTCTTC. Its translation: CASSPTGEHYNEQFF.

The chain combines TRBV4-1 with TRBJ1-1, with D hard to call. Trimming shortened V by 1 base and J by 2 bases, and 11 bases separated the two germline ends. The CDR3 is 15 residues long. CDR1 is MGHRA and CDR2 is YSYEKL in the germline V gene. The CDR3 coding sequence is TGCGCCAGCAGCCAAGGCGGGGTGGGAAACACTGAAGCTTTCTTT. This gives the protein CASSQGGVGNTEAFF.

The chain is built from TRBV11-3 and TRBJ2-7; 7 bases are shared with TRBD2. Germline V gives CDR1 SGHNT, CDR2 YENEEA. The V and J ends lost 5 bases and 5 bases, in that order; junction bases with no gene match: 9. This CDR3 has 14 residues. The CDR3 DNA sequence: TGTGCCAGCAGCCCGTGGGCGGGGGAAGACGAGCAGTACGTC. It is translated as CASSPWAGEDEQYV.

V usage is TRBV30 and J usage is TRBJ1-1, with 10 positions matching TRBD1. The V gene end was trimmed by 5 bases and the J gene end by 5 bases; junction bases not matched to a gene: 11. This CDR3 spans 15 amino acids. Germline V gives CDR1 GTSNPN, CDR2 SVGIG (reference sequence). CDR3 region: CAWEGGDRGWTEAFF. DNA of the CDR3: TGTGCCTGGGAAGGGGGGGACAGGGGATGGACTGAAGCTTTCTTT.

The chain has TRBV27 and TRBJ2-4; no clear D gene. Per the germline V gene, CDR1 is MNHEY and CDR2 is SMNVEV (reference sequence). CDR3 length: 13 residues. The germline V and J ends were trimmed by 5 bases and 4 bases, with 9 bases remaining between them. The CDR3 DNA is TGTGCCAGCAGTCCTGCGATAAAAAACATTCAGTACTTC. Translating gives CASSPAIKNIQYF.

The chain has TRBV7-8 and TRBJ1-6; 9 bases are shared with TRBD1. Germline V gives CDR1 SGHVS, CDR2 FQNEAQ. With 3 bases clipped from V and 9 bases from J, the junction kept 3 bases outside the gene matches. This CDR3 contains 14 residues. This chain's CDR3 is CASSFRQGGSPLHF. CDR3 bases: TGTGCCAGCAGCTTCCGACAGGGGGGTTCACCCCTCCACTTT.

The chain recombines TRBV6-1 with TRBJ1-2; D remains ambiguous. The CDR3 sequence is 14 residues long. Germline lookup yields CDR1 MNHNS and CDR2 SASEGT. V lost 1 base and J 8 bases, leaving 14 bases between the germline ends. The CDR3 coding sequence is TGTGCCAGCAGTGAAGGTGCCCTCCCTCGGGGCTACACCTTC. Its translation is CASSEGALPRGYTF.